This TCR beta chain was identified in a study of regulatory T cells in long-lasting Graves disease. The wider study: The definition of persistent Graves' disease was over 5 years of antithyroid drugs with positive TSH receptor antibodies. Study observations and caveats: Possibly, too few samples lowered accuracy.

Stated time point: persistent/refractory GD, antithyroid drugs over 5 years with positive TRAb. Preparation of the TCR library used RNA extracted from PBMCs. Through Arm-PCR of CDR3 regions and iRepertoire HTBI primers, TCR beta libraries were built. TCRdb re-analysed the multiplex PCR reads in MiXCR, keeping a single row per CDR3 protein. The sample contains approximately 350,000 distinct CDR3 sequences, roughly 20% of which appear only once. This clonotype was seen ten or more times. What it recognizes is unknown. Germline CDR1 reads SGHTS; CDR2 reads YDEGEE. The V gene lost 0 bases and the J gene lost 5 bases, with 8 bases spanning the gap. The CDR3 is made up of 13 amino acids.

This TCR derives from a woman aged 35 to 49 with Graves disease. V is TRBV5-8 and J is TRBJ2-5; D remains unclear. Sample: peripheral blood mononuclear cells (PBMCs), taken when the disease was refractory, from a patient treated with antithyroid drugs. The CDR3: CASSLAPGETQYF. CDR3 in DNA: TGTGCCAGCAGCTTGGCCCCCGGCGAGACCCAGTACTTC.